The 30 T cell receptor beta chains presented below share a single source sample, sequenced in a study of STAT5B mutations in CD4+ large granular lymphocyte leukemia. Method: immunoSEQ multiplex PCR; TCRdb's copy keeps in-frame clones and lacks some. The table shows under 55,000 clones, with 80% to 90% occurring only once. Source material: CD4+ T cells from blood buffy coats. Receptors originate from a human donor in good health.

This clone was seen a single time. The chain carries TRBV30 and TRBJ1-1; no clear D gene. The CDR3 contains 16 residues. Germline CDR1 and CDR2: GTSNPN and SVGIG (reference sequence). Between the trimmed V and J ends, which lost 0 bases and 0 bases, there was a span of 14 bases. The CDR3 DNA is TGTGCCTGGAGTGTAAACGGGGTGGGGATGAACACTGAAGCTTTCTTT. Translating gives CAWSVNGVGMNTEAFF.

This clone is labeled as medium-sized (0.01 to 0.1%). The rearrangement joins TRBV2 to TRBJ1-5; D not resolved. The germline V gene encodes CDR1 SNHLY and CDR2 FYNNEI. CDR3 length: 15 amino acids. V was clipped by 5 bases and J by 4 bases, with 15 bases between them. CDR3 sequence (DNA): TGTGCCAGCAGTCTATACAGCGTCGAGAATCAGCCCCAGCATTTT. Translation: CASSLYSVENQPQHF.

The gene calls are TRBV19 and TRBJ2-3, with 16 bases lining up with TRBD2. Trimming took 3 bases from V and 6 from J; bases not matched to a gene: 0. The CDR3 runs to 15 residues. Per the germline V gene, CDR1 is LNHDA and CDR2 is SQIVND (reference sequence). The CDR3 coding sequence is TGTGCCAGTAGTATGGGACTAGCGGGAGGGGATACGCAGTATTTT. Translating gives CASSMGLAGGDTQYF.

The chain carries TRBV5-5 and TRBJ2-7; D is tentatively TRBD1 or TRBD2 (8 bases each). This CDR3 is built from 18 residues. The germline V gene encodes CDR1 SGHKS and CDR2 YYEKEE (reference sequence). V lost 2 bases and J lost 1, with 22 bases in between. As DNA, the CDR3 is TGTGCCAGCAGCTTCAGGGGGCTGGTGGCGGGAGGTTCCTACGAGCAGTACTTC. Residues: CASSFRGLVAGGSYEQYF.

This rearrangement joins TRBV7-9 to TRBJ1-6; 7 nucleotides match TRBD1. V gave up 0 bases and J gave up 9 bases; unmatched junction bases: 5. Germline V gene sequence: CDR1 SEHNR, CDR2 FQNEAQ (reference sequence). CDR3 length: 15 residues. CDR3 coding DNA: TGTGCCAGCAGCTTAGCCTCAGGGGGGACTTCACCCCTCCACTTT. Encoded protein: CASSLASGGTSPLHF.

The CDR3 region has the DNA TGCGCCAGCAGCCCCGGGACGGGGAACACTGAAGCTTTCTTT. It yields the protein CASSPGTGNTEAFF. This chain connects TRBV5-1 to TRBJ1-1; D is possibly TRBD1 (5 bases). The CDR3 consists of 14 residues. Germline CDR1 is SGHRS and CDR2 is YFSETQ. With 4 bases removed from V and 1 base from J, the gap between germline ends came to 11 bases.

The chain recombines TRBV27 with TRBJ2-5, with D perhaps TRBD2 (6 bases). CDR3 length: 15 amino acids. The germline V and J ends were trimmed by 1 base and 1 base, with 10 bases remaining between them. Germline CDR1 reads MNHEY; CDR2 reads SMNVEV (reference sequence). DNA of the CDR3: TGTGCCAGCAGTTTATTTCCGGGACTCCAAGAGACCCAGTACTTC. Protein sequence: CASSLFPGLQETQYF.

The chain is built from TRBV11-2 and TRBJ1-2; tentative D call: TRBD1 (6 bases). The CDR3 covers 15 residues. With 1 base removed from V and 2 bases from J, the gap between germline ends came to 11 bases. Germline CDR1 reads SGHAT; CDR2 reads FQNNGV. Here the CDR3 reads CASSLVGTPNYGYTF. DNA for the CDR3: TGTGCCAGCAGCTTAGTGGGGACACCAAACTATGGCTACACCTTC.

The chain links TRBV5-6 to TRBJ1-6; D remains ambiguous. CDR1 and CDR2 (germline): SGHDT, YYEEEE. This CDR3 has 13 residues. With 4 bases removed from V and 8 bases from J, the gap between germline ends came to 10 bases. The CDR3 DNA reads TGTGCCAGCAGCCCGAATCGGGATTCACCCCTCCACTTT. Amino acid sequence: CASSPNRDSPLHF.

The CDR3 region has the DNA TGTGCCAGCAGCTTAGATGGGACCGGGGGTACCTACGAGCAGTACTTC. Translation: CASSLDGTGGTYEQYF. The chain combines TRBV7-2 with TRBJ2-7; D perhaps matches TRBD2 (6 bases). The germline V and J ends were trimmed by 1 base and 2 bases, with 15 bases remaining between them. Germline CDR1 is SGHTA and CDR2 is FQGNSA. The CDR3 consists of 16 residues.

In this sample, this clone turned up once. V gene TRBV2 combines with J gene TRBJ2-6, with D perhaps TRBD1 (7 bases). This CDR3 contains 15 residues. CDR1 is SNHLY and CDR2 is FYNNEI in the germline V gene. V gave up 6 bases and J gave up 2 bases, with 11 bases separating them. The CDR3 spells CASSRGTAGANVLTF. Here the CDR3 DNA reads TGTGCCAGCAGCCGCGGGACAGCTGGGGCCAACGTCCTGACTTTC.

This clone was picked up one time. The rearrangement uses TRBV7-3 and TRBJ2-3; D not resolved. V shed 1 base and J shed 1 base, with 6 bases lying between them. The CDR3 length is 14 residues. Germline-derived CDR1 and CDR2 are SGHTA and FQGTGA. The CDR3 region has the DNA TGTGCCAGCAGCTTAAATGGCCGCACAGATACGCAGTATTTT. Its translation is CASSLNGRTDTQYF.

The V gene is TRBV10-1, the J gene TRBJ2-1, with D hard to call. The CDR3 runs 13 residues. Trimming shortened V by 2 bases and J by 10 bases, and 12 bases separated the two germline ends. Germline V CDR1 and CDR2: WNHNN, SYGVQD (reference sequence). For the CDR3, the DNA is TGCGCCAGCAGTGAGCAGCGCCTCGGGGAGCAGTTCTTC. It yields the protein CASSEQRLGEQFF.

CDR3 nucleotides: TGTGCCATCAGGGGGACAGTGCAGGAGACCCAGTACTTC. It codes for CAIRGTVQETQYF. The rearrangement links TRBV10-3 to TRBJ2-5; 7 nucleotides align to TRBD1. With 6 bases clipped from V and 5 bases from J, the junction kept 6 bases outside the gene matches. The germline CDR1 and CDR2 sequences are ENHRY and SYGVKD. This CDR3 has 13 amino acids.

This clone occurred once. The rearrangement joins TRBV15 to TRBJ2-5, with D possibly TRBD1 on 6 matching bases. The length of the CDR3 is 14 residues. CDR1 is LNHNV, CDR2 YYDKDF, per germline (reference sequence). Trimming shortened V by 0 bases and J by 5 bases, and 10 bases separated the two germline ends. Written as DNA, the CDR3 is TGTGCCACCAGCAGAGAGTGGGGGCGGGAGACCCAGTACTTC. Its protein is CATSREWGRETQYF.

The gene calls are TRBV7-2 and TRBJ2-7, with 9 bases matching TRBD2. Germline V gene sequence: CDR1 SGHTA, CDR2 FQGNSA. J gave up 6 bases and V 0 bases, and 6 bases lay outside the gene matches. This CDR3 is built from 15 residues. The CDR3, as DNA: TGTGCCAGCAGCTTAGCGAGTATTAGCGGGAGCGAGCAGTACTTC. It encodes CASSLASISGSEQYF.

The count of this clone is one. The chain employs TRBV10-3 and TRBJ2-1, with TRBD1 as a possible D gene (5 bases). The germline CDR1 and CDR2 sequences are ENHRY and SYGVKD. The CDR3 spans 14 residues. V was shortened by 5 bases and J by 1 base, with 9 bases between the two germline ends. CDR3 DNA: TGTGCCATCAGTCAGGGATTGTCCTACAATGAGCAGTTCTTC. Translating it yields CAISQGLSYNEQFF.

The chain combines TRBV19 with TRBJ1-3, with TRBD1 as a possible D gene (5 bases). CDR1 is LNHDA, CDR2 SQIVND, per germline (reference sequence). The germline V and J ends were trimmed by 9 bases and 3 bases, with 18 bases remaining between them. CDR3 length: 15 residues. DNA of the CDR3: TGTGCCAGCGCCGATCCCGGGACGGATGGAAACACCATATATTTT. Protein: CASADPGTDGNTIYF. Full variable domain (missing parts from reference TRBV19 and TRBJ1-3): DGGITQSPKYLFRKEGQNVTLSCEQNLNHDAMYWYRQDPGQGLRLIYYSQIVNDFQKGDIAEGYSVSREKKESFPLTVTSAQKNPTAFYLCASADPGTDGNTIYFGEGSWLTVV.

The J gene is TRBJ2-1, the V gene TRBV7-2; the match to TRBD2 covers 10 bases. The CDR3 covers 15 residues. With V trimmed by 5 bases and J by 0 bases, 1 base remained unmatched. Germline V gene sequence: CDR1 SGHTA, CDR2 FQGNSA. CDR3 sequence reads: CASSPSGSSYNEQFF. CDR3 bases: TGTGCCAGCAGCCCTAGCGGGAGCTCCTACAATGAGCAGTTCTTC.

The genes are TRBV5-1 and TRBJ2-7; TRBD2 matches 10 bases. V shed 3 bases, J shed 6 bases, and the junction held 9 bases outside the gene matches. Germline assignment: CDR1 SGHRS and CDR2 YFSETQ. CDR3 length equals 15 residues. The CDR3 sequence: CASSSTGTSAGEQYF. The CDR3 DNA reads as TGCGCCAGCAGCTCGACCGGGACTAGCGCGGGCGAGCAGTACTTC.

V and J are TRBV5-1 and TRBJ1-1, with a weak D call TRBD1 (5 bases). Trimming took 5 bases from V and 3 from J, leaving 17 bases between them. The CDR3 consists of 15 residues. Germline V gene data show CDR1 as SGHRS and CDR2 as YFSETQ. The CDR3 loop reads CASSVQGARDTEAFF. DNA for the CDR3: TGCGCCAGCAGTGTCCAAGGGGCTCGGGACACTGAAGCTTTCTTT.

The V call is TRBV30, the J call TRBJ1-3, with 9 bases aligning to TRBD1. V was pared by 4 bases and J by 2 bases, with 9 bases of the junction left unmatched. The length of the CDR3 is 16 residues. Germline lookup yields CDR1 GTSNPN and CDR2 SVGIG (reference sequence). The CDR3 DNA is TGTGCCTGGAATCCGCAGGGACAGGGCGCTGGAAACACCATATATTTT. Its protein product is CAWNPQGQGAGNTIYF.

V is TRBV5-4 and J is TRBJ2-4; 7 bases are shared with TRBD2. Germline CDR1 and CDR2: SGHNT and YYREEE (reference sequence). CDR3 length equals 16 residues. Trimming removed 4 bases from V and 0 bases from J; junction bases left unmatched: 7. CDR3 DNA: TGTGCCAGCAGCACCTGGGGGGGACTAGCCAAAAACATTCAGTACTTC. Translating gives CASSTWGGLAKNIQYF.

This clone has only one observation. The gene calls are TRBV7-2 and TRBJ2-1, with 9 bases that match TRBD2. The CDR3 totals 15 residues. The germline V gene encodes CDR1 SGHTA and CDR2 FQGNSA. V shed 5 bases, J shed 4 bases, and the junction held 6 bases outside the gene matches. The CDR3 coding sequence is TGTGCCAGCAGCGAATCTAGCGGGGCATACAATGAGCAGTTCTTC. Translating gives CASSESSGAYNEQFF.

This clone was observed a few times. The J gene is TRBJ1-5, the V gene TRBV11-2, with no clear D. V was trimmed by 0 bases and J by 4 bases, leaving 10 bases between them. The CDR3 spans 15 residues. CDR1 and CDR2 from the germline V gene are SGHAT and FQNNGV. As DNA, the CDR3 is TGTGCCAGCAGCTTAGATTGGCCGGTTAATCAGCCCCAGCATTTT. Its translation is CASSLDWPVNQPQHF.

The V and J genes are TRBV6-6 and TRBJ1-2, with D perhaps matching TRBD1 (6 bases). Germline V CDR1 and CDR2: MNHNY, SVGAGI (reference sequence). V lost 2 bases and J lost 2, with 12 bases in between. CDR3 length: 15 residues. The DNA of the CDR3 is TGTGCCAGCAGTTACGTTGCAACAGGGAACTATGGCTACACCTTC. It translates to CASSYVATGNYGYTF.

The chain carries TRBV2 and TRBJ1-3; D is ambiguous. CDR1 SNHLY and CDR2 FYNNEI come from the germline V gene. The CDR3 extends over 15 amino acids. V lost 7 bases and J lost 2, with 15 bases in between. CDR3 in DNA: TGTGCCAGCAATCTCGACCGTTCGGCTGGAAACACCATATATTTT. It is translated as CASNLDRSAGNTIYF.

The V call is TRBV10-3, the J call TRBJ2-7; maybe TRBD1 (7 bases). The V end was cut by 6 bases, the J end by 2 bases, with 17 bases between. CDR1 and CDR2 from the germline V gene are ENHRY and SYGVKD. The CDR3 spans 15 residues. CDR3 loop: CAIRDRDSDAYEQYF. CDR3 nucleotide sequence: TGTGCCATCAGAGACAGGGACTCGGACGCCTACGAGCAGTACTTC.

This clone was observed once. V and J are TRBV10-3 and TRBJ2-3; 8 positions agree with TRBD2. CDR1 and CDR2 (germline): ENHRY, SYGVKD. V shed 4 bases and J 1 base; nucleotides not matched to a gene: 10. This CDR3 region has 17 residues. The CDR3 sequence: CAISGVRGGLGTDTQYF. The CDR3 bases are TGTGCCATCAGTGGGGTCCGGGGGGGGCTCGGCACAGATACGCAGTATTTT.

V usage is TRBV6-5 and J usage is TRBJ1-5; D is undetermined. The germline V gene encodes CDR1 MNHEY and CDR2 SVGAGI. The V and J ends lost 2 bases and 0 bases respectively, with 8 bases between them. The CDR3 is 15 residues long. Here the CDR3 reads CASSYQRDSNQPQHF. DNA for the CDR3: TGTGCCAGCAGTTACCAGAGAGATAGCAATCAGCCCCAGCATTTT.